Following are 21 T cell receptor beta chains from one sample sequenced in a study of blood T cell repertoires in COVID-19. Profiled with immunoSEQ multiplex PCR; TCRdb holds only in-frame clones, not every one. The data contain approximately 400,000 clones, 81% of them singletons. Material: peripheral blood. The receptors were gathered from a human donor with acute or convalescent COVID-19. The donor label of this sample is uncertain.

This clone has only a few counts. The chain employs TRBV18 and TRBJ1-4; the D gene is possibly TRBD1 (6 bases). This CDR3 comprises 13 residues. Germline CDR1 and CDR2: KGHSH and LQKENI. Trimming shortened V by 3 bases and J by 7 bases, and 9 bases separated the two germline ends. CDR3 in amino acids: CASSPLGGEKLFF. DNA for the CDR3: TGTGCCAGCTCACCCCTAGGGGGTGAAAAACTGTTTTTT.

The V call is TRBV27, the J call TRBJ1-1; a weak D match, TRBD1 (5 bases). Germline loops: CDR1 MNHEY, CDR2 SMNVEV (reference sequence). CDR3 length: 15 residues. Trimming left V 5 bases short and J 0 bases short, with 13 bases between. CDR3 DNA: TGTGCCAGCAGTCCCTGGGTAGGGGTGAACACTGAAGCTTTCTTT. Amino acids: CASSPWVGVNTEAFF.

The V and J genes are TRBV7-6 and TRBJ2-3; 11 bases match TRBD2. CDR3 length equals 19 residues. The germline CDR1 and CDR2 sequences are SGHVS and FNYEAQ. Trimming removed 3 bases from V and 2 bases from J; junction bases left unmatched: 13. CDR3 protein: CASSFAPLTSGGPTDTQYF. The CDR3 region has the DNA TGTGCCAGCAGCTTCGCCCCCTTAACTAGCGGGGGACCCACAGATACGCAGTATTTT. Full variable domain (rest looked up from reference TRBV7-6 and TRBJ2-3): GAGVSQSPRYKVTKRGQDVALRCDPISGHVSLYWYRQALGQGPEFLTYFNYEAQQDKSGLPNDRFSAERPEGSISTLTIQRTEQRDSAMYRCASSFAPLTSGGPTDTQYFGPGTRLTVL.

This clone showed up just once. In DNA, the CDR3 is TGTGCCAGCAGGCTTGACAGGGTCACTGAAGCTTTCTTT. Its translation is CASRLDRVTEAFF. J is TRBJ1-1 and V is TRBV28, with TRBD1 matching 7 bases. CDR1 is MDHEN, CDR2 SYDVKM, per germline. CDR3 length equals 13 residues. The J segment lost 4 bases and the V segment lost 6 bases, leaving 5 bases of the junction unmatched.

The J gene is TRBJ2-7, the V gene TRBV10-3; 8 bases match TRBD1. Germline-derived CDR1 and CDR2 are ENHRY and SYGVKD. The CDR3 sequence is 13 residues long. Losses at the gene ends were 4 bases for V and 4 bases for J; bases not matched to a gene: 3. CDR3 amino acids: CAISVDRGYEQYF. The CDR3 bases are TGTGCCATCAGTGTCGACAGGGGATACGAGCAGTACTTC.

V gene TRBV11-2 combines with J gene TRBJ2-2; 8 bases agree with TRBD2. The trim removed 3 bases at V and 2 bases at J, leaving 5 bases unmatched. The CDR3 is made up of 16 amino acids. Germline V gene lookup returns CDR1 SGHAT and CDR2 FQNNGV. The CDR3 sequence: CASSFRAGANTGELFF. The CDR3 DNA reads as TGTGCCAGCAGCTTCCGAGCGGGGGCCAACACCGGGGAGCTGTTTTTT.

The chain carries TRBV29-1 and TRBJ1-2; D is ambiguous. V was cut by 8 bases and J by 8 bases, with 18 bases left in between. CDR1 and CDR2 (germline): SQVTM, ANQGSEA. The CDR3 spans 12 residues. CDR3 amino acids: CSSRPWSEGYTF. The CDR3 nucleotides read TGCAGCTCCCGTCCCTGGTCAGAAGGCTACACCTTC.

The table lists this clone with a few counts. J is TRBJ1-1 and V is TRBV5-1; 8 bases are shared with TRBD1. There are 11 residues in the CDR3. V lost 4 bases to trimming and J lost 8 bases; unmatched junction nucleotides: 1. The germline gives CDR1 SGHRS, CDR2 YFSETQ. The CDR3 reads CASSGDREAFF. The CDR3 bases are TGCGCCAGCAGCGGGGACAGGGAAGCTTTCTTT. The variable domain in full, with the rest retrieved from reference TRBV5-1 and TRBJ1-1, is KAGVTQTPRYLIKTRGQQVTLSCSPISGHRSVSWYQQTPGQGLQFLFEYFSETQRNKGNFPGRFSGRQFSNSRSEMNVSTLELGDSALYLCASSGDREAFFGQGTRLTVV.

The V and J genes are TRBV5-5 and TRBJ1-2; 9 bases line up with TRBD1. Germline CDR1 and CDR2: SGHKS and YYEKEE (reference sequence). V was clipped by 1 base and J by 6 bases; unmatched bases: 4. This CDR3 region has 14 residues. CDR3 nucleotides: TGTGCCAGCAGCTTGCAACAGGGGGCCCATGGCTACACCTTC. Encoded protein: CASSLQQGAHGYTF.

This clone came up many times. The genes are TRBV10-2 and TRBJ2-1, with 8 nucleotides matching TRBD2. The V and J ends lost 10 bases and 6 bases, in that order; junction bases with no gene match: 11. Germline CDR1 reads WSHSY; CDR2 reads SAAADI. The CDR3 spans 14 residues. CDR3 coding DNA: TGCGCCACCCTACTGGCGGGGGGCTCCAATGAGCAGTTCTTC. Translation: CATLLAGGSNEQFF.

This clone was observed a few times. The rearrangement links TRBV7-2 to TRBJ2-1; tentative D call: TRBD2 (6 bases). The V gene's germline CDR1 is SGHTA and CDR2 FQGNSA. There are 14 residues in the CDR3. Trimming took 1 base from V and 6 from J, leaving 10 bases between them. The DNA for the CDR3 is TGTGCCAGCAGCTTAGACACTAGCCGCAATGAGCAGTTCTTC. Its translation is CASSLDTSRNEQFF.

The V and J genes are TRBV7-9 and TRBJ2-7; 8 bases line up with TRBD1. Germline lookup yields CDR1 SEHNR and CDR2 FQNEAQ (reference sequence). The CDR3 consists of 13 residues. After removal of 5 bases from V and 3 bases from J, the junction contained 3 bases not matched to a gene. The CDR3 nucleotides are TGTGCCAGCAGCGTCGGACAGGGCTACGAGCAGTACTTC. Its protein product is CASSVGQGYEQYF.

Here the CDR3 DNA reads TGTGCCAGCTCACCACGGCCAGGGGGTGCCGAGCAGTACTTC. This sequence encodes CASSPRPGGAEQYF. V gene TRBV18 combines with J gene TRBJ2-7, with TRBD1 identical over 7 bases. The V and J ends lost 1 base and 6 bases, in that order; junction bases with no gene match: 6. The germline V gene encodes CDR1 KGHSH and CDR2 LQKENI. The CDR3 runs to 14 residues.

This chain uses TRBV19 with TRBJ1-5; 8 bases are shared with TRBD1. V gave up 6 bases and J gave up 6 bases; unmatched junction bases: 4. In germline, CDR1 is LNHDA, CDR2 SQIVND (reference sequence). The CDR3 sequence is 13 residues long. In DNA form, the CDR3 reads TGTGCCAGTAGCGACAGGGGAGCTCAGCCCCAGCATTTT. It translates to CASSDRGAQPQHF. The whole variable domain, remainder taken from reference TRBV19 and TRBJ1-5, is DGGITQSPKYLFRKEGQNVTLSCEQNLNHDAMYWYRQDPGQGLRLIYYSQIVNDFQKGDIAEGYSVSREKKESFPLTVTSAQKNPTAFYLCASSDRGAQPQHFGDGTRLSIL.

The V and J genes are TRBV7-9 and TRBJ2-7; 9 bases fit TRBD2. The V and J ends lost 5 bases and 3 bases, in that order; junction bases with no gene match: 5. The CDR3 loop spans 14 amino acids. CDR1 and CDR2 from the germline V gene are SEHNR and FQNEAQ (reference sequence). The CDR3, as DNA: TGTGCCAGCAGCCGCGGGGGGGCGTTCTACGAGCAGTACTTC. Amino acids: CASSRGGAFYEQYF.

J is TRBJ1-4 and V is TRBV6-6, with D hard to call. The V and J ends lost 0 bases and 5 bases respectively, with 10 bases between them. Germline lookup yields CDR1 MNHNY and CDR2 SVGAGI (reference sequence). This CDR3 spans 15 amino acids. CDR3 in amino acids: CASSYSARLNEKLFF. Written as DNA, the CDR3 is TGTGCCAGCAGTTACTCGGCCAGACTCAATGAAAAACTGTTTTTT.

The chain uses TRBV5-6 and TRBJ2-7, with 7 bases identical to TRBD2. Unmatched junction bases numbered 4, after V lost 7 bases and J lost 3 bases. From germline, CDR1 is SGHDT and CDR2 YYEEEE. CDR3 length: 12 amino acids. Here the CDR3 DNA reads TGTGCCAGCGGGAGGGCCAACTACGAGCAGTACTTC. Its translation is CASGRANYEQYF.

The V call is TRBV11-3, the J call TRBJ1-1; D is undetermined. The CDR3 extends over 13 amino acids. Per the germline V gene, CDR1 is SGHNT and CDR2 is YENEEA. Trimming took off 4 bases at V and 5 bases at J, with 11 bases between the two ends. The CDR3 DNA reads TGTGCCAGCAGCTCAGGAGGGAGTACTGAAGCTTTCTTT. Its translation is CASSSGGSTEAFF.

As to this clone: The sample has other DNA sequences that encode this CDR3 too. V gene TRBV3-1 (or the pseudogene TRBV3-2) combines with J gene TRBJ1-2; the match to TRBD1 covers 7 bases. Trimming cost V 5 bases and J 7 bases; bases outside gene matches: 7. Per the germline V gene, CDR1 is LGHDT and CDR2 is YNNKEL (reference sequence). The CDR3 contains 13 residues. For the CDR3, the DNA is TGTGCCAGCAGCTTGGGACAGTACCCTGGCTACACCTTC. It codes for CASSLGQYPGYTF.

The chain couples TRBV4-1 to TRBJ2-6, with 8 bases matching TRBD2. The CDR3 runs 18 residues. J gave up 2 bases and V 4 bases, and 10 bases lay outside the gene matches. Germline values: CDR1 MGHRA, CDR2 YSYEKL. The CDR3 sequence is CASSRELAVGPGANVLTF. CDR3 DNA: TGCGCCAGCAGCCGAGAACTAGCGGTGGGGCCTGGGGCCAACGTCCTGACTTTC.

V is TRBV11-3 and J is TRBJ2-7; TRBD2 might be the D (6 bases). Germline CDR1 is SGHNT and CDR2 is YENEEA. V gave up 5 bases and J gave up 2 bases, with 16 bases separating them. CDR3 length: 15 residues. The CDR3 nucleotides read TGTGCCAGCAGCCCCGGCGGGACCGATACCTACGAGCAGTACTTC. The encoded protein is CASSPGGTDTYEQYF.